The 26 T cell receptor beta chains in this list originate from one sample, sequenced in a study of blood T cell repertoires in COVID-19. Measured with immunoSEQ multiplex PCR; TCRdb has only the in-frame clones, and not every one. The table shows about 120,000 clones, with more than 75% occurring only once. The sample consisted of peripheral blood. These TCRs come from a woman in her seventies with acute or convalescent COVID-19.

This chain links TRBV6-5 with TRBJ1-1; 9 bases line up with TRBD1. J gave up 2 bases and V 7 bases, and 5 bases lay outside the gene matches. Per germline, CDR1 MNHEY and CDR2 SVGAGI. This CDR3 comprises 14 residues. The CDR3 nucleotides are TGTGCCAGCACCAGGACAGGGGACAACACTGAAGCTTTCTTT. The encoded protein is CASTRTGDNTEAFF.

This chain links TRBV29-1 with TRBJ2-2; 7 bases line up with TRBD1. This CDR3 contains 14 residues. Germline V gene lookup returns CDR1 SQVTM and CDR2 ANQGSEA. The V segment lost 6 bases and the J segment 1 base; nucleotides outside the gene matches: 5. CDR3 sequence: CSVLRDRNTGELFF. In DNA, the CDR3 is TGCAGCGTACTCCGGGACAGGAACACCGGGGAGCTGTTTTTT.

This chain links TRBV11-2 with TRBJ1-1, with D possibly TRBD1 on 5 matching bases. The CDR3 is made up of 16 amino acids. V was cut by 4 bases and J by 1 base, with 16 bases left in between. The germline CDR1 and CDR2 sequences are SGHAT and FQNNGV. The CDR3 DNA sequence: TGTGCCAGCAGCTCCCCCCAGGGAGGAGGGAACACTGAAGCTTTCTTT. As protein: CASSSPQGGGNTEAFF.

V gene TRBV24-1 combines with J gene TRBJ2-2; 7 bases are a match to TRBD2. The CDR3 contains 17 residues. Germline-derived CDR1 and CDR2 are KGHDR and SFDVKD. J was trimmed by 0 bases and V by 7 bases; bases with no gene match: 10. In nucleotides, the CDR3 is TGTGCCACCAGCCCTCGAAGGGAGGGCGCGAACACCGGGGAGCTGTTTTTT. Protein: CATSPRREGANTGELFF.

J is TRBJ2-1 and V is TRBV6-1; 8 nucleotides line up with TRBD1. Germline CDR1 MNHNS, CDR2 SASEGT. This CDR3 is 15 amino acids long. Trimming cost V 2 bases and J 5 bases; bases outside gene matches: 5. CDR3 sequence reads: CASSESRGPNNEQFF. CDR3 coding DNA: TGTGCCAGCAGTGAATCCAGGGGGCCAAACAATGAGCAGTTCTTC.

The rearrangement joins TRBV14 to TRBJ2-7; TRBD1 matches 11 bases. J lost 3 bases, V lost 3 bases, and 1 base had no gene match. CDR1 is SGHDN, CDR2 FVKESK, per germline. This CDR3 is built from 14 residues. The CDR3 DNA is TGTGCCAGCAGCCACGGGACAGGGGGCTACGAGCAGTACTTC. Amino acid sequence: CASSHGTGGYEQYF.

This chain uses TRBV5-1 with TRBJ2-1; D may be TRBD2 (6 bases). Germline assignment: CDR1 SGHRS and CDR2 YFSETQ. This CDR3 has 14 residues. V was clipped by 4 bases and J by 4 bases, with 12 bases between them. The DNA of the CDR3 is TGCGCCAGCAGCGGGGGGTCGGCTTACAATGAGCAGTTCTTC. Its translation: CASSGGSAYNEQFF.

The chain recombines TRBV27 with TRBJ2-5, with a tentative D call TRBD2 (7 bases). This CDR3 is 16 amino acids long. Germline lookup yields CDR1 MNHEY and CDR2 SMNVEV (reference sequence). V was shortened by 5 bases and J by 7 bases, with 23 bases between the two germline ends. This CDR3 is CASSTLGPTGGRTQYF. In DNA, the CDR3 is TGTGCCAGCAGTACCCTCGGCCCAACCGGGGGGCGGACCCAGTACTTC.

This chain uses TRBV11-3 with TRBJ1-1, with D possibly matching TRBD1 (5 bases). Deletions cut 5 bases from V and 0 bases from J, with 13 bases between. CDR1 SGHNT and CDR2 YENEEA come from the germline V gene. CDR3 size: 15 residues. CDR3 nucleotides: TGTGCCAGCAGCCCAACCAGGGCGATGAACACTGAAGCTTTCTTT. Translation gives CASSPTRAMNTEAFF.

This chain uses TRBV5-1 with TRBJ1-2; 9 bases are shared with TRBD1. The germline gives CDR1 SGHRS, CDR2 YFSETQ. V trimming: 5 bases; J trimming: 7 bases; junction bases outside the gene matches: 9. The CDR3 has 14 residues. Here the CDR3 DNA reads TGCGCCAGCAGTTCTACAGGGGGCGCCGGTGGCTACACCTTC. It is translated as CASSSTGGAGGYTF.

The V call is TRBV19, the J call TRBJ1-2; D not certain. Germline loops: CDR1 LNHDA, CDR2 SQIVND (reference sequence). The V and J ends lost 2 bases and 7 bases respectively, with 11 bases between them. The CDR3 spans 13 residues. As DNA, the CDR3 is TGTGCCAGTAGTATATGGACGGGGAGTGGCTACACCTTC. This translates into CASSIWTGSGYTF.

This clone showed up just a few times. This rearrangement joins TRBV2 to TRBJ1-4; tentatively, D is TRBD1 (5 bases). CDR1 is SNHLY, CDR2 FYNNEI, per germline. This CDR3 is built from 14 residues. Trimming shortened V by 4 bases and J by 8 bases, and 14 bases separated the two germline ends. CDR3 in amino acids: CASSGGRVGEKLFF. CDR3 in DNA: TGTGCCAGCAGTGGGGGCAGGGTGGGGGAAAAACTGTTTTTT.

This clone was recorded only once. The chain has TRBV9 and TRBJ1-1, with 7 bases that match TRBD1. The CDR3 is made up of 16 amino acids. Germline V CDR1 and CDR2: SGDLS, YYNGEE. J was trimmed by 3 bases and V by 3 bases; bases with no gene match: 11. The CDR3 loop is CASSGQGNVGDTEAFF. The CDR3 region has the DNA TGTGCCAGCAGCGGACAGGGAAACGTGGGGGACACTGAAGCTTTCTTT. The whole variable domain, filled in from reference TRBV9 and TRBJ1-1, reads DSGVTQTPKHLITATGQRVTLRCSPRSGDLSVYWYQQSLDQGLQFLIQYYNGEERAKGNILERFSAQQFPDLHSELNLSSLELGDSALYFCASSGQGNVGDTEAFFGQGTRLTVV.

V and J are TRBV24-1 and TRBJ2-7; tentative D call: TRBD1 (6 bases). Between the trimmed V and J ends, which lost 0 bases and 6 bases, there was a span of 8 bases. CDR1 KGHDR and CDR2 SFDVKD come from the germline V gene. The CDR3 loop spans 13 amino acids. The CDR3 nucleotides read TGTGCCACCAGTGATTTGACAGGGCGCGAGCAGTACTTC. Translating gives CATSDLTGREQYF.

This clone was seen once. Here the CDR3 reads CASSPPPIAGYNEQFF. The CDR3 bases are TGTGCCAGCAGCCCGCCGCCAATAGCGGGGTACAATGAGCAGTTCTTC. The rearrangement uses TRBV7-9 and TRBJ2-1, with 8 bases matching TRBD2. Germline V gene data show CDR1 as SEHNR and CDR2 as FQNEAQ (reference sequence). V lost 5 bases, J lost 4 bases, and 10 bases stayed unmatched. CDR3 size: 16 residues.

A few counts support this clone. The chain couples TRBV5-4 to TRBJ1-2; TRBD1 agrees at 11 bases. CDR1 SGHNT and CDR2 YYREEE come from the germline V gene (reference sequence). The CDR3 has 16 amino acids. The J segment lost 3 bases and the V segment lost 4 bases, leaving 8 bases of the junction unmatched. The CDR3 loop reads CASSHKRTGGDYGYTF. CDR3 in DNA: TGTGCCAGCAGCCACAAGCGGACAGGGGGCGACTATGGCTACACCTTC.

For this clone: Other DNA sequences in the same sample also yield this CDR3. The V call is TRBV4-1, the J call TRBJ1-5; D might be TRBD1 (6 bases). Germline V gene lookup returns CDR1 MGHRA and CDR2 YSYEKL. The CDR3 loop spans 14 amino acids. Between the trimmed V and J ends, which lost 0 bases and 4 bases, there was a span of 7 bases. CDR3 region: CASSQDRGNQPQHF. CDR3 DNA sequence: TGCGCCAGCAGCCAAGATAGGGGGAATCAGCCCCAGCATTTT.

The rearrangement joins TRBV19 to TRBJ1-6, with a possible D match to TRBD1 (5 bases). The CDR3 spans 15 residues. V lost 3 bases, J lost 7 bases, and 13 bases lay in between. Germline V gene data show CDR1 as LNHDA and CDR2 as SQIVND (reference sequence). This chain's CDR3 is CASSIGKGQNSPLHF. CDR3 DNA: TGTGCCAGTAGTATCGGTAAGGGGCAGAATTCACCCCTCCACTTT.

This clone was seen only a few times. The gene calls are TRBV30 and TRBJ2-1, with D hard to call. Germline lookup yields CDR1 GTSNPN and CDR2 SVGIG (reference sequence). V lost 3 bases and J 4 bases, leaving 4 bases between the germline ends. The CDR3 is made up of 11 amino acids. This chain's CDR3 is CAWRTYNEQFF. CDR3 DNA: TGTGCCTGGAGAACATACAATGAGCAGTTCTTC.

The chain uses TRBV19 and TRBJ1-1; D is unclear. Germline CDR1 LNHDA, CDR2 SQIVND (reference sequence). V was cut by 3 bases and J by 5 bases, with 7 bases left in between. The CDR3 loop spans 12 amino acids. Here the CDR3 reads CASSIAGTEAFF. CDR3 DNA: TGTGCCAGTAGTATCGCCGGGACTGAAGCTTTCTTT.

The table lists this clone with a count of one. The V and J genes are TRBV19 and TRBJ1-1; D unresolved. The germline CDR1 and CDR2 sequences are LNHDA and SQIVND (reference sequence). V lost 3 bases, J lost 8 bases, and 7 bases lay in between. The CDR3 extends over 11 amino acids. The CDR3: CASSIGGEAFF. The CDR3 DNA follows: TGTGCCAGTAGTATCGGAGGGGAAGCTTTCTTT.

The table lists this clone with a count of one. V gene TRBV2 combines with J gene TRBJ1-4; 8 bases are shared with TRBD1. Trimming at V came to 6 bases and at J to 6 bases, leaving 9 bases not matched to a gene. The CDR3 spans 15 residues. Germline V lookup: CDR1 SNHLY, CDR2 FYNNEI. The CDR3 spells CASSLQGQDDEKLFF. DNA of the CDR3: TGTGCCAGCAGCCTGCAGGGACAGGATGATGAAAAACTGTTTTTT.

This clone has only one observation. The V and J genes are TRBV5-1 and TRBJ2-5; 10 nucleotides line up with TRBD2. With V trimmed by 6 bases and J by 4 bases, 15 bases remained unmatched. Germline CDR1 and CDR2: SGHRS and YFSETQ. This CDR3 region has 17 residues. The CDR3 sequence: CASTPSASGGAVETQYF. CDR3 sequence (DNA): TGCGCCAGCACTCCCTCGGCCAGCGGGGGGGCAGTAGAGACCCAGTACTTC.

The J gene is TRBJ2-5, the V gene TRBV2; D remains ambiguous. V gave up 6 bases and J gave up 2 bases, with 10 bases separating them. The CDR3 has 13 amino acids. Germline CDR1 and CDR2: SNHLY and FYNNEI. The CDR3 sequence: CASRPGLQETQYF. The CDR3 region has the DNA TGTGCCAGCAGGCCAGGCCTTCAAGAGACCCAGTACTTC.

The rearrangement joins TRBV7-3 to TRBJ2-2, with TRBD1 as a possible D gene (6 bases). The germline V gene encodes CDR1 SGHTA and CDR2 FQGTGA. Trimming shortened V by 1 base and J by 2 bases, and 23 bases separated the two germline ends. The CDR3 totals 20 residues. CDR3 nucleotides: TGTGCCAGCAGCTTAAAACCGTCAATTATTGGACAGACAAACACCGGGGAGCTGTTTTTT. This encodes CASSLKPSIIGQTNTGELFF. Combining the CDR3 with reference TRBV7-3 and TRBJ2-2 gives the whole variable domain GAGVSQTPSNKVTEKGKYVELRCDPISGHTALYWYRQSLGQGPEFLIYFQGTGAADDSGLPNDRFFAVRPEGSVSTLKIQRTERGDSAVYLCASSLKPSIIGQTNTGELFFGEGSRLTVL.

The count of this clone is one. The chain recombines TRBV5-4 with TRBJ2-1; 13 nucleotides line up with TRBD2. The V and J ends lost 3 bases and 10 bases, in that order; junction bases with no gene match: 7. The CDR3 extends over 15 amino acids. CDR1 is SGHNT and CDR2 is YYREEE in the germline V gene (reference sequence). DNA for the CDR3: TGTGCCAGCAGCTCAAGGACTAGCGGGGGTGGCGAGCAGTTCTTC. Its protein product is CASSSRTSGGGEQFF.